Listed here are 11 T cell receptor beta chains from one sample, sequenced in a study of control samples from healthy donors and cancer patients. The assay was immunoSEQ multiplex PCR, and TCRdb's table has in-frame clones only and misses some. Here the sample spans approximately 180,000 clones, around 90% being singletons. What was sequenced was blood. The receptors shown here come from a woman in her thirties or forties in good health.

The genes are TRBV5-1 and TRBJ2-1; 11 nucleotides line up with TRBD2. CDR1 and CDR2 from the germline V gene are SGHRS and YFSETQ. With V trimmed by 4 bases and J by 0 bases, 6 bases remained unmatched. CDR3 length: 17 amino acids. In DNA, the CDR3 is TGCGCCAGCAGCCCAGGGACTAGCGGCTTCTCCTACAATGAGCAGTTCTTC. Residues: CASSPGTSGFSYNEQFF.

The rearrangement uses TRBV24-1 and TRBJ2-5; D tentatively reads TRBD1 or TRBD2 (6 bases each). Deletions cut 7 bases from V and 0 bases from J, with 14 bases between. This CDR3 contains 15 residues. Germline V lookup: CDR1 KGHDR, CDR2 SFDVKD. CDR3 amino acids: CATRVGGVHQETQYF. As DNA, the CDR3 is TGTGCCACCAGGGTGGGGGGCGTTCACCAAGAGACCCAGTACTTC.

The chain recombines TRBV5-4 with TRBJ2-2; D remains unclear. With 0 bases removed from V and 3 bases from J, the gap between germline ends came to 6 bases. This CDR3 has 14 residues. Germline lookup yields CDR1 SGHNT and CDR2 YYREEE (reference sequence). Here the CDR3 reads CASSLDQYTGELFF. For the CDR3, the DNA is TGTGCCAGCAGCTTGGACCAATACACCGGGGAGCTGTTTTTT.

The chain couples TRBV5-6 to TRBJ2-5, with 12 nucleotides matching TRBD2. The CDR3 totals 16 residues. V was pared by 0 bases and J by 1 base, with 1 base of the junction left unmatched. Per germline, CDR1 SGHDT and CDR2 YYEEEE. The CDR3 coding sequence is TGTGCCAGCAGCTTGGGGGGACTAGCGGGCCAAGAGACCCAGTACTTC. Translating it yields CASSLGGLAGQETQYF.

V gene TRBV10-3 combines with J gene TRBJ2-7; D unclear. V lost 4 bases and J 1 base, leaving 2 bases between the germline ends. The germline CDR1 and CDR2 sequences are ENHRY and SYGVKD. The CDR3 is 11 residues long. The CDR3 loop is CAISASYEQYF. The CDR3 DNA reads TGTGCCATCAGTGCTTCCTACGAGCAGTACTTC.

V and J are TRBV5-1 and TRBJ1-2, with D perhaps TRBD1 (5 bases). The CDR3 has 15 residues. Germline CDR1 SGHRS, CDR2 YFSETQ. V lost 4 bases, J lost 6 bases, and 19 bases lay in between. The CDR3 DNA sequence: TGCGCCAGCAGCCGATTGGGCAGGGAGGGGAATGGCTACACCTTC. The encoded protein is CASSRLGREGNGYTF.

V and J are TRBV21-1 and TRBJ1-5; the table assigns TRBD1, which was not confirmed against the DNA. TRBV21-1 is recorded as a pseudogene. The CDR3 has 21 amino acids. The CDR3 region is CASSKDVRGDPINQGRQPQHF. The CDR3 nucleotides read TGTGCCAGCAGCAAAGATGTCAGGGGAGATCCTATAAACCAAGGGCGTCAGCCCCAGCATTTT.

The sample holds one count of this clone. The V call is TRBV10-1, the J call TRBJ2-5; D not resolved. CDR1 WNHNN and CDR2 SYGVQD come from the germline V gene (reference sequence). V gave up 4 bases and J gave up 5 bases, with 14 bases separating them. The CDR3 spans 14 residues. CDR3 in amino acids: CASSGYSTPETQYF. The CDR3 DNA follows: TGCGCCAGCAGTGGTTATTCTACTCCGGAGACCCAGTACTTC.

The CDR3 DNA follows: TGTGCCAGCAGCTTAGGAGCCTCTGGAAACACCATATATTTT. Residues: CASSLGASGNTIYF. The rearrangement links TRBV7-9 to TRBJ1-3; no firm D call. V gave up 1 base and J gave up 0 bases, with 4 bases separating them. The CDR3 covers 14 residues. Germline CDR1 reads SEHNR; CDR2 reads FQNEAQ (reference sequence).

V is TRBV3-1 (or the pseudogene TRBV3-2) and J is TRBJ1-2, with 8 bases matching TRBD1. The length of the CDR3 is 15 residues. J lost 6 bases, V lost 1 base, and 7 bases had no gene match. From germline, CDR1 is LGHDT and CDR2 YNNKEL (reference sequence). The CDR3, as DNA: TGTGCCAGCAGCCAAGCAGGGGGCGCTGGGCATGGCTACACCTTC. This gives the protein CASSQAGGAGHGYTF.

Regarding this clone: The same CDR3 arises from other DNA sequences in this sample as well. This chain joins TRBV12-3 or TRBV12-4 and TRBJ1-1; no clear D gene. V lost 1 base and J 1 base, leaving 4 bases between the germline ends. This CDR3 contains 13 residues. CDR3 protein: CASSLVENTEAFF. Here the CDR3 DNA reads TGTGCCAGCAGTTTAGTGGAGAACACTGAAGCTTTCTTT.